This note documents a single T cell receptor beta chain sequence. Antigen unknown. Focal radiation plus CTLA-4 blockade with ipilimumab was given to patients with chemo-refractory metastatic non-small-cell lung cancer. The CDR3 is made up of 15 amino acids. V was pared by 6 bases and J by 6 bases, with 10 bases of the junction left unmatched. CDR1 and CDR2 (germline): MDHEN, SYDVKM. This entry comes from a study of radiotherapy plus CTLA-4 blockade in lung cancer. Whole-study findings and limits: Tumor-derived TCR clones expanded in blood after radiotherapy plus ipilimumab. Response was reportedly best predicted by early blood T cell clone dynamics, with interferon-beta.

Assay: immunoSEQ multiplex PCR; the TCRdb copy retains only in-frame clones and omits some. The table lists 48,000 or so clones, just under 85% of them singletons. Sequenced here: peripheral blood, sampled from a patient treated with radiotherapy plus ipilimumab. This receptor was taken from a human donor with non-small cell lung cancer whose response to radiotherapy plus ipilimumab could not be evaluated. The genes are TRBV28 and TRBJ2-2; TRBD1 matches at 7 bases. CDR3 coding DNA: TGTGCCAGCAGCCCCCCGACAGGGTACGCCGGGGAGCTGTTTTTT. Its protein is CASSPPTGYAGELFF.